Shown below are 14 T cell receptor beta chains from a single sample sequenced in a study of blood T cell repertoires in COVID-19. TCRdb's table, derived via immunoSEQ multiplex PCR, lists solely in-frame clones and lacks some. This sample yields about 240,000 clones, of which approximately 86% are seen a single time; under 9% belongs to the top ten. Source material: peripheral blood. All receptors derive from a woman between 65 and 79 years old with active or convalescent COVID-19.

This clone was observed once. The V gene is TRBV10-3, the J gene TRBJ2-7, with TRBD1 as a possible D gene (6 bases). This CDR3 is built from 15 residues. Germline CDR1 ENHRY, CDR2 SYGVKD. Trimming took 2 bases from V and 2 from J, leaving 13 bases between them. The CDR3 loop reads CAISEGTGFAYEQYF. DNA for the CDR3: TGTGCCATCAGTGAGGGAACAGGGTTCGCCTACGAGCAGTACTTC.

This clone was picked up one time. The gene calls are TRBV5-1 and TRBJ2-7, with 8 nucleotides matching TRBD1. CDR3 size: 16 residues. The V gene end was trimmed by 3 bases and the J gene end by 7 bases; junction bases not matched to a gene: 15. Germline assignment: CDR1 SGHRS and CDR2 YFSETQ. The DNA for the CDR3 is TGCGCCAGCAGCTCTCCCTGGACAGGGAGGATAAGTGAGCAGTACTTC. Amino acid sequence: CASSSPWTGRISEQYF.

This chain links TRBV7-9 with TRBJ1-3, with D unclear. Germline CDR1 reads SEHNR; CDR2 reads FQNEAQ (reference sequence). The CDR3 extends over 13 amino acids. V was shortened by 4 bases and J by 8 bases, with 12 bases between the two germline ends. The CDR3 nucleotides read TGTGCCAGCAGCTCCCCCCCGGGAGACACCATATATTTT. Its protein product is CASSSPPGDTIYF.

V and J are TRBV24-1 and TRBJ2-7; weak D call: TRBD1 (6 bases). This CDR3 has 13 residues. The V gene's germline CDR1 is KGHDR and CDR2 SFDVKD. The germline V and J ends were trimmed by 7 bases and 10 bases, with 19 bases remaining between them. In nucleotides, the CDR3 is TGTGCCACCAGACCGGGACATCTATATCCTCAGTACTTC. As protein: CATRPGHLYPQYF.

J is TRBJ1-2 and V is TRBV24-1; D not resolved. V was pared by 5 bases and J by 4 bases, with 13 bases between. The CDR3 is 14 residues long. The germline V gene encodes CDR1 KGHDR and CDR2 SFDVKD. CDR3 protein: CATSAPQGGYGYTF. The DNA for the CDR3 is TGTGCCACCAGTGCCCCCCAAGGAGGCTATGGCTACACCTTC.

V is TRBV5-1 and J is TRBJ2-2, with D possibly TRBD1 on 6 matching bases. Trimming stripped 3 bases from V and 5 bases from J, with 11 bases between. The CDR3 runs to 14 residues. Germline V gene sequence: CDR1 SGHRS, CDR2 YFSETQ. CDR3 nucleotides: TGCGCCAGCAGCTCACAGGGTGGGACCGGGGAGCTGTTTTTT. The encoded protein is CASSSQGGTGELFF.

Worth noting for this clone: In the same sample, other DNA sequences code for this CDR3. The chain recombines TRBV6-5 with TRBJ1-1; D is perhaps TRBD1 (6 bases). Trimming stripped 2 bases from V and 7 bases from J, with 8 bases between. CDR3 length: 12 amino acids. CDR1 is MNHEY, CDR2 SVGAGI, per germline. CDR3 DNA sequence: TGTGCCAGCAGTTACCGAGGGGGTGAAGCTTTCTTT. As protein: CASSYRGGEAFF.

CDR3 region: CASTSGPGGGYTF. In DNA form, the CDR3 reads TGTGCCAGCACCTCCGGGCCCGGGGGGGGCTACACCTTC. The chain employs TRBV12-3 or TRBV12-4 and TRBJ1-2, with D perhaps TRBD1 (5 bases). This CDR3 contains 13 residues. Trimming pared 7 bases from V and 8 bases from J, leaving 17 bases between.

J is TRBJ2-1 and V is TRBV9; 7 bases agree with TRBD2. The length of the CDR3 is 17 residues. Germline-derived CDR1 and CDR2 are SGDLS and YYNGEE. Trimming removed 4 bases from V and 4 bases from J; junction bases left unmatched: 14. CDR3 coding DNA: TGTGCCAGCAGCCCCACCTCTAGCGGACCTCAGTACAATGAGCAGTTCTTC. Protein product: CASSPTSSGPQYNEQFF.

CDR3 amino acids: CASSRTGGTFYEQYF. The DNA of the CDR3 is TGTGCCAGCTCACGGACAGGAGGTACATTCTACGAGCAGTACTTC. V is TRBV18 and J is TRBJ2-7; TRBD1 aligns across 7 bases. Trimming cost V 4 bases and J 3 bases; bases outside gene matches: 9. The V gene's germline CDR1 is KGHSH and CDR2 LQKENI. The CDR3 length is 15 residues.

This clone appeared a few times. At one end the junction does not follow the germline gene, possibly because of a read error. This chain links TRBV11-3 with TRBJ2-7; 13 nucleotides agree with TRBD2. Looked up from germline, CDR1 is SGHNT and CDR2 is YENEEA. This CDR3 is 13 amino acids long. CDR3 DNA: TGTGCCAGCAGCTCTGGACTAGCGGGGGAGAAGAGCTTC. It is translated as CASSSGLAGEKSF.

The chain has TRBV21-1 and TRBJ1-5. TRBV21-1 is a pseudogene locus. CDR3 size: 11 residues. The CDR3 nucleotides are TGTGCCAGCAGAGTGAGTCAGCCCCAGCATTTT. This translates into CASRVSQPQHF.

This rearrangement joins TRBV27 to TRBJ2-7, with TRBD1 matching 9 bases. The V gene end was trimmed by 6 bases and the J gene end by 3 bases; junction bases not matched to a gene: 12. Germline V gene lookup returns CDR1 MNHEY and CDR2 SMNVEV (reference sequence). The CDR3 consists of 16 residues. As DNA, the CDR3 is TGTGCCAGCAGCCGCACCGGGACAGGGTTGGACTACGAGCAGTACTTC. Translated, it gives CASSRTGTGLDYEQYF.

CDR3 sequence reads: CASSQDGGGRDTQYF. The CDR3 nucleotides read TGCGCCAGCAGCCAAGATGGAGGAGGCAGGGATACGCAGTATTTT. The J gene is TRBJ2-3, the V gene TRBV4-1; D may be TRBD2 (5 bases). Germline V gene data show CDR1 as MGHRA and CDR2 as YSYEKL. The CDR3 has 15 residues. V was shortened by 0 bases and J by 6 bases, with 13 bases between the two germline ends.